The 3 T cell receptor beta chains below were found in one sample sequenced in a study of patients and donors after allogeneic stem cell transplantation. TCRdb re-called the RT-PCR reads through MiXCR, storing one row per CDR3 protein. The sample lists tens of thousands of distinct CDR3 sequences; about 5% were seen once. The specimen sequenced was blood, either unsorted or a sorted T cell fraction (not recorded which). The source is a human donor who was either an allogeneic HSCT recipient or a stem cell or donor lymphocyte infusion donor (not recorded which). It is not recorded whose cells these are; they may come from a transplant donor.

The chain recombines TRBV3-1 with TRBJ1-1; no firm D call. This CDR3 is 15 amino acids long. V was trimmed by 4 bases and J by 5 bases, leaving 17 bases between them. Germline V CDR1 and CDR2: LGHDT, YNNKEL (reference sequence). Here the CDR3 reads CASSPLGSYGTEAFF. The DNA of the CDR3 is TGTGCCAGCAGCCCTTTGGGATCTTACGGGACTGAAGCTTTCTTT.

This clonotype was recorded many times. The chain is built from TRBV27 and TRBJ2-1; TRBD1 matches at 8 bases. Germline V gives CDR1 MNHEY, CDR2 SMNVEV (reference sequence). CDR3 length: 16 residues. V was clipped by 7 bases and J by 0 bases; unmatched bases: 8. CDR3 nucleotide sequence: TGTGCCAGCACCTCCCGGACAGGGCCCTCCTACAATGAGCAGTTCTTC. Encoded protein: CASTSRTGPSYNEQFF.

In this sample, this clonotype turned up many times. The chain couples TRBV29-1 to TRBJ2-5, with 7 bases identical to TRBD1. Germline V CDR1 and CDR2: SQVTM, ANQGSEA. The CDR3 loop spans 14 amino acids. The J segment lost 5 bases and the V segment lost 5 bases, leaving 11 bases of the junction unmatched. The CDR3 spells CSVTGDREWETQYF. The CDR3 coding sequence is TGCAGCGTTACAGGCGACAGGGAGTGGGAGACCCAGTACTTC.